Below, 6 T cell receptor beta chains from the same sample are listed, as sequenced in a study of shared clonotypes between healthy human individuals. Only in-frame clones appear in the TCRdb table, and some are missing; sequencing was by immunoSEQ multiplex PCR. The sample lists about 2,100,000 clones; under 95% were seen once. CD8 cells regarded as naive lacked CD45RO, were positively chosen for CCR7, and omitted terminally differentiated effector memory CD45RA+ cells. Sequenced: naive CD8+ T cells from PBMCs. Every receptor here comes from a man younger than 35 in good health. Some clones in this sample may be carry-over from other donors' samples.

The chain is built from TRBV28 and TRBJ2-7; D is uncertain. V lost 3 bases, J lost 0 bases, and 15 bases lay in between. Looked up from germline, CDR1 is MDHEN and CDR2 is SYDVKM. The CDR3 loop spans 16 amino acids. CDR3 nucleotides: TGTGCCAGCAGTTTCTCTTCGGCTCCCGTCTCCTACGAGCAGTACTTC. Its translation is CASSFSSAPVSYEQYF.

This chain connects TRBV29-1 to TRBJ1-2, with 9 bases fitting TRBD1. Trimming at V came to 3 bases and at J to 4 bases, leaving 9 bases not matched to a gene. Germline values: CDR1 SQVTM, CDR2 ANQGSEA. The CDR3 extends over 15 amino acids. The CDR3 here is CSVDPRDRETYGYTF. The DNA for the CDR3 is TGCAGCGTTGATCCCCGGGACAGGGAGACCTATGGCTACACCTTC.

The V and J genes are TRBV27 and TRBJ2-7; D possibly corresponds to TRBD1 (5 bases). Germline loops: CDR1 MNHEY, CDR2 SMNVEV (reference sequence). The ends were cut back, 5 bases at V and 3 bases at J, with 20 bases in the middle. The CDR3 loop spans 16 amino acids. The CDR3 protein is CASSTSGQPNLYEQYF. The CDR3 DNA reads TGTGCCAGCAGTACAAGTGGACAACCTAACCTCTACGAGCAGTACTTC.

This clone has only one observation. The rearrangement links TRBV27 to TRBJ2-7, with TRBD2 identical over 8 bases. Germline V gives CDR1 MNHEY, CDR2 SMNVEV (reference sequence). V was clipped by 2 bases and J by 4 bases; unmatched bases: 7. This CDR3 contains 15 residues. CDR3 region: CASSLAGGDRYEQYF. CDR3 in DNA: TGTGCCAGCAGTTTAGCGGGAGGAGATCGGTACGAGCAGTACTTC.

The chain has TRBV27 and TRBJ2-7; D possibly corresponds to TRBD2 (6 bases). This CDR3 has 17 residues. The ends were cut back, 4 bases at V and 0 bases at J, with 19 bases in the middle. The germline V gene encodes CDR1 MNHEY and CDR2 SMNVEV (reference sequence). CDR3 DNA: TGTGCCAGCAGTTACGGCCCCATAGCGGTGAGCTCCTACGAGCAGTACTTC. Encoded protein: CASSYGPIAVSSYEQYF.

The genes are TRBV19 and TRBJ2-3; the D is unclear. The CDR3 has 15 residues. The V gene's germline CDR1 is LNHDA and CDR2 SQIVND (reference sequence). The V and J ends lost 4 bases and 0 bases respectively, with 11 bases between them. DNA of the CDR3: TGTGCCAGTAGTAGTGCAATTACTAGCACAGATACGCAGTATTTT. It specifies CASSSAITSTDTQYF. Supplemented by reference TRBV19 and TRBJ2-3, the full variable domain reads DGGITQSPKYLFRKEGQNVTLSCEQNLNHDAMYWYRQDPGQGLRLIYYSQIVNDFQKGDIAEGYSVSREKKESFPLTVTSAQKNPTAFYLCASSSAITSTDTQYFGPGTRLTVL.